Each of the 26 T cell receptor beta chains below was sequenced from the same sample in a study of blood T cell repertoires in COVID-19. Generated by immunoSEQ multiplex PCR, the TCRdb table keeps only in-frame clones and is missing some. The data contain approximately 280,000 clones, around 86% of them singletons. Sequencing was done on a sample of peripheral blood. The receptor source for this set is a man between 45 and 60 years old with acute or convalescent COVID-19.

CDR3 bases: TGTGCCAGTAGTATTGGGACTAGCGGGGGGCTCTCCTACAATGAGCAGTTCTTC. Protein: CASSIGTSGGLSYNEQFF. The rearrangement joins TRBV19 to TRBJ2-1; 15 bases map to TRBD2. V lost 3 bases and J lost 0; bases outside the gene matches: 3. This CDR3 spans 18 amino acids. Germline lookup yields CDR1 LNHDA and CDR2 SQIVND (reference sequence).

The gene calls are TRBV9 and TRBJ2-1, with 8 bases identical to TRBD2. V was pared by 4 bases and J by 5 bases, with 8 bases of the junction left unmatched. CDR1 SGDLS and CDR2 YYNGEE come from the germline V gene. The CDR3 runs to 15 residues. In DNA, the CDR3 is TGTGCCAGCAGCCCACGGGGGGGCCGCGACAATGAGCAGTTCTTC. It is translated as CASSPRGGRDNEQFF.

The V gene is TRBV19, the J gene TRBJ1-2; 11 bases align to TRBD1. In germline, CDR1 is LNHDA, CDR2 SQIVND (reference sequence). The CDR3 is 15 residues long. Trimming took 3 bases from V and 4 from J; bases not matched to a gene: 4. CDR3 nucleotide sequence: TGTGCCAGTAGTATCGGACAGGGGGCGGGCTATGGCTACACCTTC. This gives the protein CASSIGQGAGYGYTF.

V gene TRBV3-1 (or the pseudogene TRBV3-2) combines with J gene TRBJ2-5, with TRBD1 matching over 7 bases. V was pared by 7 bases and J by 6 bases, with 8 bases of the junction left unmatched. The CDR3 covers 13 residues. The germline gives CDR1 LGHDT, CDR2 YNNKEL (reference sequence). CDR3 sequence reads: CASIEGGRKTQYF. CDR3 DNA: TGTGCCAGCATAGAAGGGGGCAGGAAGACCCAGTACTTC.

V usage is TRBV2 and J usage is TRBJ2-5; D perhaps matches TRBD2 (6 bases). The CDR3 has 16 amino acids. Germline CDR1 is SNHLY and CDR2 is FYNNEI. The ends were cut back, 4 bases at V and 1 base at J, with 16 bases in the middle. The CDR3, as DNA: TGTGCCAGCAGTGTGGGGGGTACTTTTGTCCAAGAGACCCAGTACTTC. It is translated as CASSVGGTFVQETQYF.

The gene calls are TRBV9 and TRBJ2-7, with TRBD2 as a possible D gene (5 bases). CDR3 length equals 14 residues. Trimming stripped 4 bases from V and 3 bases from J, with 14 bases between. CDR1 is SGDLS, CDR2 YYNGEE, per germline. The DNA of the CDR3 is TGTGCCAGCAGCCCAGACCCCCGGGACTACGAGCAGTACTTC. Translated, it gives CASSPDPRDYEQYF.

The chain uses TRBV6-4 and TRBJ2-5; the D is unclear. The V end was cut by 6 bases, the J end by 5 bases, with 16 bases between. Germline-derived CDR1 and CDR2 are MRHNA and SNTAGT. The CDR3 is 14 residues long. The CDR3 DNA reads TGTGCCAGCAGCTATGAACGCCTCACGGAGACCCAGTACTTC. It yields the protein CASSYERLTETQYF.

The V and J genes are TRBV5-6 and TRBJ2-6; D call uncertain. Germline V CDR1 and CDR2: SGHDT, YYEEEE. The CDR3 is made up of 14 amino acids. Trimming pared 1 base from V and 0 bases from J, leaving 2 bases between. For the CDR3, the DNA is TGTGCCAGCAGCTTGCGCTCTGGGGCCAACGTCCTGACTTTC. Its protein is CASSLRSGANVLTF.

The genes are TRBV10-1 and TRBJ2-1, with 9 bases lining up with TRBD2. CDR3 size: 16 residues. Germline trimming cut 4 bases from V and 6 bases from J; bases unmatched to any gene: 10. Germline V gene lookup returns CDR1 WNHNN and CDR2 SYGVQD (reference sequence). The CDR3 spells CASSAASGVGGNEQFF. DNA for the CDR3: TGCGCCAGCAGTGCGGCTAGCGGGGTTGGCGGCAATGAGCAGTTCTTC.

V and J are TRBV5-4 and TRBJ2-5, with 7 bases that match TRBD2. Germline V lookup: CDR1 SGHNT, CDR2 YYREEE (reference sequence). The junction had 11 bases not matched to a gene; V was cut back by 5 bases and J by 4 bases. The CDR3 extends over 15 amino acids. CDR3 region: CASRDWEGRGETQYF. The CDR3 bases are TGTGCCAGCAGGGATTGGGAGGGTCGGGGAGAGACCCAGTACTTC.

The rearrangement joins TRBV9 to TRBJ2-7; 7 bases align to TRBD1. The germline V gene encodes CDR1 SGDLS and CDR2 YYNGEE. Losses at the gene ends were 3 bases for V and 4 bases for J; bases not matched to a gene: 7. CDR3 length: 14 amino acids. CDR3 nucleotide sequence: TGTGCCAGCAGCGGACGACAGGGAACATACGAGCAGTACTTC. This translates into CASSGRQGTYEQYF.

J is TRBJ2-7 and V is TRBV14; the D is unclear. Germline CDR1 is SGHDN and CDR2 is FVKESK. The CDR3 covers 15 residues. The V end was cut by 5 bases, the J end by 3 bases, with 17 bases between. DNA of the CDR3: TGTGCCAGCAGCTACGGAGATAGGTCCGACTACGAGCAGTACTTC. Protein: CASSYGDRSDYEQYF. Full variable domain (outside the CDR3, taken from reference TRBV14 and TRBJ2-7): EAGVTQFPSHSVIEKGQTVTLRCDPISGHDNLYWYRRVMGKEIKFLLHFVKESKQDESGMPNNRFLAERTGGTYSTLKVQPAELEDSGVYFCASSYGDRSDYEQYFGPGTRLTVT.

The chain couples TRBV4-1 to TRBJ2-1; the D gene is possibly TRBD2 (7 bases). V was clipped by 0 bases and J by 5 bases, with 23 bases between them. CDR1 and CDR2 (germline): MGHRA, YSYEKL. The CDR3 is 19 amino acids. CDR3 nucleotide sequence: TGCGCCAGCAGCCAAGAGTGGCGGGGGCCTTCTTTCTTCCACAATGAGCAGTTCTTC. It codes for CASSQEWRGPSFFHNEQFF.

CDR3 nucleotide sequence: TGTGCCAGCAGTGACCCCCTAACAGCAGATACGCAGTATTTT. This codes for CASSDPLTADTQYF. V gene TRBV25-1 combines with J gene TRBJ2-3, with D hard to call. Trimming left V 3 bases short and J 4 bases short, with 11 bases between. Germline values: CDR1 MGHDK, CDR2 SYGVNS. The CDR3 runs to 14 residues.

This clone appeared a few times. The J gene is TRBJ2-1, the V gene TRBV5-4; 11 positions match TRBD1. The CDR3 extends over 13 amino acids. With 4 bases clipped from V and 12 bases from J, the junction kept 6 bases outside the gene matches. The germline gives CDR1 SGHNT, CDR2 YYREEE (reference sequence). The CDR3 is CASSTDRGQVQFF. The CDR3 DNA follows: TGTGCCAGCAGCACGGACAGGGGGCAAGTGCAGTTCTTC. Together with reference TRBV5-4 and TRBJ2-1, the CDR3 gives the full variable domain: ETGVTQSPTHLIKTRGQQVTLRCSSQSGHNTVSWYQQALGQGPQFIFQYYREEENGRGNFPPRFSGLQFPNYSSELNVNALELDDSALYLCASSTDRGQVQFFGPGTRLTVL.

The DNA of the CDR3 is TGTGCCAGCAGCGCCCAAGTAGAAGAGACCCAGTACTTC. As protein: CASSAQVEETQYF. The chain recombines TRBV9 with TRBJ2-5; unclear D gene. Germline loops: CDR1 SGDLS, CDR2 YYNGEE. This CDR3 has 13 amino acids. Between the trimmed V and J ends, which lost 3 bases and 3 bases, there was a span of 9 bases.

CDR3 nucleotide sequence: TGTGCCAGTAGTATAGGACAGGGACCCTATGGCTACACCTTC. As protein: CASSIGQGPYGYTF. The chain is built from TRBV19 and TRBJ1-2, with 7 positions matching TRBD1. CDR1 and CDR2 (germline): LNHDA, SQIVND (reference sequence). This CDR3 has 14 residues. V dropped 1 base and J dropped 4; count of bases not matched to a gene: 3. Filled out from reference TRBV19 and TRBJ1-2, the complete variable domain reads DGGITQSPKYLFRKEGQNVTLSCEQNLNHDAMYWYRQDPGQGLRLIYYSQIVNDFQKGDIAEGYSVSREKKESFPLTVTSAQKNPTAFYLCASSIGQGPYGYTFGSGTRLTVV.

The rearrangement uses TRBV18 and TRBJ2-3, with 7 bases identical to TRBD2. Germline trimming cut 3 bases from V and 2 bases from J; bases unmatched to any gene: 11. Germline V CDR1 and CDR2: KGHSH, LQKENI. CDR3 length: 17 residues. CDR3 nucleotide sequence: TGTGCCAGCTCACCCACCCCGTTGGGGAGGGCCACAGATACGCAGTATTTT. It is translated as CASSPTPLGRATDTQYF.

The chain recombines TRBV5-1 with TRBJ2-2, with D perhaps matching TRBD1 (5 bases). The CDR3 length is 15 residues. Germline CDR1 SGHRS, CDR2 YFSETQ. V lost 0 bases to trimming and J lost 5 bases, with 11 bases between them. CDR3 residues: CASSLVSQGTGELFF. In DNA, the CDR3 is TGCGCCAGCAGCTTGGTATCGCAGGGAACCGGGGAGCTGTTTTTT.

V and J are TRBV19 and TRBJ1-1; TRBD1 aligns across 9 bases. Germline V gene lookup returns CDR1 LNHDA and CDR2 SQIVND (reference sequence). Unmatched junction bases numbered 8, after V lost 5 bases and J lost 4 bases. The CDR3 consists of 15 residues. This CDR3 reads CASSRRDRVSTEAFF. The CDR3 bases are TGTGCCAGTAGTCGCCGGGACAGGGTGAGCACTGAAGCTTTCTTT. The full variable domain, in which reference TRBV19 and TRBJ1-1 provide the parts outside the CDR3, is DGGITQSPKYLFRKEGQNVTLSCEQNLNHDAMYWYRQDPGQGLRLIYYSQIVNDFQKGDIAEGYSVSREKKESFPLTVTSAQKNPTAFYLCASSRRDRVSTEAFFGQGTRLTVV.

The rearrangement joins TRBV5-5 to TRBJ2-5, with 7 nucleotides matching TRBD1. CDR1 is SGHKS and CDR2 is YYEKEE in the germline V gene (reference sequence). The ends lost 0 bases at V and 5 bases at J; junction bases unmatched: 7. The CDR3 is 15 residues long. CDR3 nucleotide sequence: TGTGCCAGCAGCTTGGACCCGGGACAGCAGGAGACCCAGTACTTC. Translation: CASSLDPGQQETQYF.

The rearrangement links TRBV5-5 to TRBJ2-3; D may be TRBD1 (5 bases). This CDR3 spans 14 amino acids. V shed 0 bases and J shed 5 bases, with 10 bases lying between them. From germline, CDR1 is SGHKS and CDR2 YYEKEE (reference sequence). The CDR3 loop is CASSLEGREDTQYF. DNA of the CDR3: TGTGCCAGCAGCTTGGAGGGGCGCGAAGATACGCAGTATTTT.

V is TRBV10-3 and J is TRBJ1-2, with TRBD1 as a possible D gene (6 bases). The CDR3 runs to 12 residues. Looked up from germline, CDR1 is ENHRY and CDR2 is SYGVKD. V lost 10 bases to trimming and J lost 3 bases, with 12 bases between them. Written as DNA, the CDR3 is TGTGCCACGCTCGGGGGGCACTATGGCTACACCTTC. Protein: CATLGGHYGYTF.

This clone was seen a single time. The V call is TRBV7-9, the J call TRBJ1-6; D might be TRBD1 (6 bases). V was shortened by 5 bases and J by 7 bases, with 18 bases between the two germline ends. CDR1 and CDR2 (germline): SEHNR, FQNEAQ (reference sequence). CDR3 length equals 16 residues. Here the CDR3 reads CASSRDRWSGNSPLHF. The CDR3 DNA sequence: TGTGCCAGCAGCCGAGACAGGTGGTCCGGGAATTCACCCCTCCACTTT.

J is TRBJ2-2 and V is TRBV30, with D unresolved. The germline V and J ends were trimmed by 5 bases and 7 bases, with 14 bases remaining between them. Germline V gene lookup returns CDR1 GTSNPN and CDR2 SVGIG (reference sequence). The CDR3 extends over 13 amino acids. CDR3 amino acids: CAWRPGSGGELFF. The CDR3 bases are TGTGCCTGGCGACCCGGGTCGGGCGGGGAGCTGTTTTTT.

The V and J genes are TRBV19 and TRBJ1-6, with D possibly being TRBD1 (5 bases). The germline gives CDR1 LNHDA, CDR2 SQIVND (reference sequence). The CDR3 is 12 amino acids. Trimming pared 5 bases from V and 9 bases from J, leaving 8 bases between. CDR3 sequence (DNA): TGTGCCAGTAGTTATCAGGGTTCACCCCTCCACTTT. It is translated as CASSYQGSPLHF. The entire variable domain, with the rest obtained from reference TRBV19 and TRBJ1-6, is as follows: DGGITQSPKYLFRKEGQNVTLSCEQNLNHDAMYWYRQDPGQGLRLIYYSQIVNDFQKGDIAEGYSVSREKKESFPLTVTSAQKNPTAFYLCASSYQGSPLHFGNGTRLTVT.